Sequencing of this T cell receptor (beta chain) was carried out in a study of cytomegalovirus exposure and HLA in healthy donors (dated by TCRdb to 2015 to 2018). Notes on the research overall: According to an earlier analysis of around 600 of the donors, about 179 million T cells yielded 100 million or so unique TCR beta sequences and about 300 Gb of sequence data. Alongside the repertoire data, information on donor age, sex, ethnicity and CMV serostatus was compiled. Using immunosequencing, the study profiled T cell repertoires from about 650 subjects and related those repertoires to cytomegalovirus serostatus. Across some 400 genotyped donors of the cohort, an average of approximately 240,000 unique TCR beta nucleotide sequences per donor were sequenced, and 15% to 20% of those sequences were non-productive. Besides the first cohort of around 670 subjects, a separate validation cohort made up of 120 or so different subjects was used. The study aimed to test whether cataloging public T cell receptors could reveal signatures of past pathogen exposure. Of the roughly 430 genotyped donors, around 81% fell in the genetic ancestry cluster associated with self-reported Caucasian donors. HLA typing covered class I and class II loci at four-digit resolution. A later analysis re-analyzed previously published TCR beta repertoires from 666 donors and added high-resolution HLA genotyping to study TCR occurrence patterns. Rather than using new phenotypic data, the later analysis identified candidate immune exposures from TCR beta sequences and from how often those sequences occurred across donors. In a later genetic analysis, genome-wide SNP genotypes for about 60% of the 666 donors were used, and that subset was treated as a discovery cohort. Roughly five DR-DQ haplotypes were treated as single units for association and clustering because of strong linkage in the cohort. The number of donors typed differed by locus, with roughly 620-640 for A, B, C, DRB1 and DQB1, roughly 520 for DQA1, 600 to 610 for DPA1, and over 400 for DPB1. In an earlier analysis of 500 to 650 of the donors, high-throughput TCR beta sequencing was used to judge whether each TCR beta V gene segment behaved as functional or pseudogenic. An early release covering roughly 580 HLA-typed donors comprised approximately 300 gigabases of sequencing data and 65 million to 100 million unique TCR sequences. All discovery cohort repertoires had been generated using a single sequencing platform. To predict cytomegalovirus infection status, the study brought together high-throughput TCR immunosequencing, statistical association of individual TCRs with disease status, and machine learning.

The cohort was made up of 500 to 800 healthy bone marrow donors. All cohort members were sampled while nominally healthy, although unrecorded immune exposures were likely present. The donor tested CMV seropositive and was one of the 289 seropositive cohort members. A peripheral blood sample was provided by each donor, and peripheral blood mononuclear cells were used for TCR beta sequencing. Genomic DNA extraction from the blood cell samples was performed with the Qiagen DNeasy Blood Extraction Kit. Libraries were made using the immunoSEQ multiplex PCR assay. For the multiplex PCR, a mixture combining 60 forward primers for TCR Vbeta segments and 13 reverse primers for TCR Jbeta segments was used. A multiplex PCR assay on genomic DNA amplified the CDR3 region of rearranged TCR beta genes. On the Illumina HiSeq System, the amplified TCR beta libraries were sequenced as 87-base-pair reads. The study's processing was this. In a later analysis, tens of millions of unique TCR beta chains were counted across the approximately 670 repertoires, and roughly 11 million of these chains were shared by at least two donors. A nearest-neighbor algorithm error-corrected the raw reads and collapsed the reads into unique sequences, merging closely related sequences to remove PCR and sequencing errors. To assign V, D and J gene segments, CDR3 sequences were aligned to IMGT reference sequences. For a sequence to be retained, at least a six-nucleotide match to both a V gene segment and a J gene segment was required. A rearrangement was called productive if the CDR3 had no stop codons and remained in frame with V and J, and every other rearrangement was called non-productive. CDR3 was defined by IMGT convention, running from the second conserved V-encoded cysteine to the conserved J-encoded phenylalanine. The earlier analysis of 587 of the donors excluded sequences that lacked an unambiguous match to a single V gene segment. An earlier analysis of 550 to 650 of the donors classified V segments as functional when productive rearrangements were above 56.7% and as segregating when the standard deviation between donors was above 5%. A statistical classification framework was developed to diagnose cytomegalovirus status using the catalog of TCR beta chain sequences. In a later analysis, TCR nucleotide sequences were compared against IMGT/GENE-DB human TR gene sequences so that V and J genes could be assigned. Using the TCRdist pipeline, a later analysis assigned CDR3 sequences along with most-parsimonious VDJ recombination scenarios. In a later analysis, every TCR beta chain was defined by the combination of its CDR3 amino acid sequence and its V-gene family, and reads without a unique V-gene family were dropped. As a way to deal with suspected cross-contamination and a sequencing artifact, a later analysis dropped more than 500 nucleotide sequences that were highly shared and had low generation probability. In a later analysis, a clonal expansion index for each public chain was calculated from normalized within-repertoire ranks of inferred template counts. In a later analysis, generation probabilities were computed with a VDJ recombination model fitted to out-of-frame rearrangements, and the resulting probabilities were checked against IGoR. In a later analysis, hypergeometric tests were used to score TCR-TCR, TCR-HLA and TCR-CMV co-occurrence, with a repertoire-size bias correction applied to TCR pairs. In a later analysis, false discovery rates were estimated by permuting HLA or CMV assignments 20 times. In a later analysis, co-occurring TCRs were grouped using DBSCAN, with TCRdist sequence similarity added in when clustering inside HLA-allele-positive subsets. For co-occurrence clustering, repertoires with fewer than 30,000 or more than 120,000 public chains were excluded, along with about five repertoires with anomalous nucleotide sharing. TCRdb's version of the immuneACCESS table is confined to in-frame rearrangements and falls short of the full clone set. An unresolved V gene accounts for under half of the shortfall where checked; the remainder is of unknown origin. V and J calls plus clone size are reproduced from that table; the DNA served to infer D and trimming. In all, the sample holds over 200,000 clones, and 77% of those were seen once. The top ten constitute 2.7% of the sample.

CDR1 SGHTA and CDR2 FQGNSA are derived from the germline V gene. Its CDR3 holds 14 amino acids, cysteine through phenylalanine. The entry retains the CDR3 DNA only, 42 bases that are in frame from base 1. Relative to germline, V is 4 bases shorter and J is 0 bases shorter, with 10 bases between their ends. Overall study results and their limits: According to a later analysis, most CMV-associated TCR beta chains appeared to be HLA-restricted, and the HLA associations seemed to be driven largely by CMV exposure. A cluster of highly shared sequence variants was judged likely to be a technical artifact of the sequencing pipeline. When HLA alleles, especially DR and DQ, strongly co-occurred, attributing TCR associations to individual alleles was difficult. A few of the identified cytomegalovirus-associated TCR beta chains were confirmed in vitro to be specific for cytomegalovirus antigens. In a later analysis, TCR association rates were found to vary across HLA loci, with the most associated TCRs seen for DRB1 alleles and the fewest for HLA-C alleles. Because counts were too low, about 18 rarely observed V segments, including chromosome 9 orphons, were left out of the earlier analysis of some 600 of the donors. Linkage disequilibrium might explain the correlated functional status among segregating V segments, but an unknown experimental factor could not be excluded. An earlier analysis of approximately 530 of the donors showed that most TCR beta V segments appeared in productive rearrangements either about 87% or about 30% of the time, which broadly matched IMGT annotations. The 87-base-pair reads could not distinguish some IMGT-functional V segments, including TRBV6-2 and TRBV6-3, so those segments were excluded. A later genetic analysis associated a missense DCLRE1C variant with V-gene and J-gene trimming of TCR beta chains, and an independent cohort replicated the association. It was suggested by the authors that the approach could potentially be generalized to other disease states and immunological phenotypes. In a later analysis, several top co-occurrence clusters were reported to appear linked to parvovirus B19, influenza, CMV and Epstein-Barr virus. Because HLA typing was missing for some donors at each locus, association tests included only the typed subset. In this cohort, only TCR beta chains were sequenced, and detectable features were limited by the absence of alpha or paired-chain data. According to a later genetic analysis, donors in an Asian-associated ancestry cluster had fewer N-insertions in productive TCRs than the approximately 690-donor mean. The study listed 150 to 200 TCR beta chains as associated with cytomegalovirus. Presence/absence analyses assumed roughly uniform sequencing depth across donors, an assumption that may not hold. A later analysis found that HLA-associated TCR beta chains were more clonally expanded and had lower generation probabilities than equally common non-associated chains. In a later analysis, 16,951 TCR beta sequences were associated with specific HLA alleles at a false discovery rate of 0.05. For the cohort, immune exposure information was limited to CMV serostatus. The classifier was reported to diagnose cytomegalovirus status with high specificity and sensitivity in both the original cohort and the validation cohort. A further reported finding was that TCR beta sequences accurately predicted the HLA-A and HLA-B alleles for most subjects in the first cohort. Most TCR sequences were observed very rarely across donors, whereas some public TCRs were present in many individuals.

Points on this clone: No antigen is known for it. There are no base qualities to consult, and no much larger clone falls within one base. This sample also contains other DNA sequences that code for the same CDR3.

The chain is assembled from TRBV7-2 and TRBJ2-7; TRBD2 is possibly the D segment (5 matching bases). The sequencing sample was made of PBMCs. This receptor was identified in an older woman in good health and CMV-seropositive. The nucleotide sequence reads TGTGCCAGCAGCTCGCGGAGGAGCTCCTACGAGCAGTACTTC. Its product reads: CASSSRRSSYEQYF.